This T cell receptor (beta chain) was recorded in a study of Tregs in tolerant kidney transplant recipients. Mixed chimerism was transient after nonmyeloablative marrow transplants from related graft donors. Thawed PBMCs were FACS-sorted into unstimulated CD4+CD25+CD127- regulatory T cells, CD4+CD25- non-regulatory cells, CD4 and CD8 cells. Concerning this clone itself: Antigen specificity is unknown.

Whole-study findings and limits: Antigen-driven expansion was suggested because donor-specific Tregs expanded more than all Tregs in tolerant patients. Biological reproducibility was not directly addressed, but technical replication error appeared minimal. Some patients' samples used different primers over time, so nucleotide sequences weren't comparable.

Assay: immunoSEQ multiplex PCR; the TCRdb copy retains only in-frame clones and omits some. This sample contains about 23,000 clones. The source material was CD4+ T cells from blood (PBMCs), sampled 6 months after the transplant. This receptor was identified in a human patient who received a combined kidney and bone marrow transplant. T cells may partly derive from the graft donor.

CDR3 loop: CASSDKRASTDTQYF. Partial CDR3 DNA: TGTGCCAGCAGTGATAAGCGGGCCAGCACAGATACG. This chain links TRBV2 with TRBJ2-3; possible D gene TRBD2, 6 bases. The CDR3 extends 3 residues past the end of the read, so its final part is completed from the germline J gene. V lost 3 bases, J lost 0 bases, and 10 bases lay in between. Germline V gene sequence: CDR1 SNHLY, CDR2 FYNNEI. The CDR3 is 15 amino acids.